The 25 T cell receptor beta chains below all came from one sample that was sequenced in a study of blood T cell repertoires in COVID-19. Libraries were prepared by immunoSEQ multiplex PCR; TCRdb keeps only in-frame clonotypes and omits some of them. The top ten hold about 7.8% of the sample, which has over 150,000 clones, approximately 80% seen once. The sequenced material came from peripheral blood. These receptors came from a man aged 55 to 70 with acute or convalescent COVID-19.

The rearrangement uses TRBV7-6 and TRBJ1-6; 8 nucleotides align to TRBD1. The CDR3 is 14 amino acids. CDR1 SGHVS and CDR2 FNYEAQ come from the germline V gene. V shed 4 bases, J shed 6 bases, and the junction held 2 bases outside the gene matches. CDR3 sequence reads: CASSWTGSNSPLHF. The CDR3 nucleotides read TGTGCCAGCAGCTGGACAGGGAGTAATTCACCCCTCCACTTT.

This clone is a singleton in its sample. The rearrangement joins TRBV2 to TRBJ2-7, with TRBD2 as a possible D gene (7 bases). The CDR3 is made up of 14 amino acids. The germline V and J ends were trimmed by 6 bases and 3 bases, with 15 bases remaining between them. Germline CDR1 is SNHLY and CDR2 is FYNNEI. Here the CDR3 DNA reads TGTGCCAGCAGCCCTGGGGGGGCTGACTACGAGCAGTACTTC. This codes for CASSPGGADYEQYF.

The chain links TRBV11-1 to TRBJ2-2; possibly TRBD2 for D (6 bases). The CDR3 is 12 residues long. Germline V gives CDR1 SGHAT, CDR2 FQDESV (reference sequence). V lost 8 bases and J 6 bases, leaving 10 bases between the germline ends. The CDR3 loop is CASRWGAGELFF. CDR3 coding DNA: TGTGCCAGCCGATGGGGGGCCGGGGAGCTGTTTTTT.

The chain joins TRBV30 to TRBJ2-5; unclear D gene. The V end was cut by 2 bases, the J end by 7 bases, with 8 bases between. This CDR3 comprises 11 residues. CDR1 and CDR2 from the germline V gene are GTSNPN and SVGIG (reference sequence). The CDR3: CAWSSPGTQYF. The CDR3 coding sequence is TGTGCCTGGAGTTCCCCGGGGACCCAGTACTTC. The full variable domain, with the rest looked up from reference TRBV30 and TRBJ2-5, is SQTIHQWPATLVQPVGSPLSLECTVEGTSNPNLYWYRQAAGRGLQLLFYSVGIGQISSEVPQNLSASRPQDRQFILSSKKLLLSDSGFYLCAWSSPGTQYFGPGTRLLVL.

This clone is a singleton in its sample. The rearrangement uses TRBV27 and TRBJ1-5, with 7 bases lining up with TRBD1. The CDR3 consists of 15 residues. The germline V gene encodes CDR1 MNHEY and CDR2 SMNVEV (reference sequence). V shed 4 bases and J 6 bases; nucleotides not matched to a gene: 9. The CDR3 DNA sequence: TGTGCCAGCAGTTCCTCTCTTGACAGGGTTCAGCCCCAGCATTTT. It is translated as CASSSSLDRVQPQHF.

V and J are TRBV18 and TRBJ2-1; D is unresolved. CDR1 and CDR2 (germline): KGHSH, LQKENI. The CDR3 consists of 13 residues. Trimming stripped 1 base from V and 12 bases from J, with 13 bases between. CDR3 sequence reads: CASSPLERLAQFF. Here the CDR3 DNA reads TGTGCCAGCTCACCACTCGAGAGGCTTGCGCAGTTCTTC. The full variable domain, with the rest looked up from reference TRBV18 and TRBJ2-1, is NAGVMQNPRHLVRRRGQEARLRCSPMKGHSHVYWYRQLPEEGLKFMVYLQKENIIDESGMPKERFSAEFPKEGPSILRIQQVVRGDSAAYFCASSPLERLAQFFGPGTRLTVL.

The V call is TRBV7-9, the J call TRBJ2-7; possibly TRBD2 for D (6 bases). Germline V lookup: CDR1 SEHNR, CDR2 FQNEAQ (reference sequence). The CDR3 consists of 14 residues. Trimming shortened V by 3 bases and J by 3 bases, and 12 bases separated the two germline ends. In nucleotides, the CDR3 is TGTGCCAGCAGCTTGGGCGGGGCTTTCTACGAGCAGTACTTC. Translating gives CASSLGGAFYEQYF.

A single count supports this clone. The V gene is TRBV19, the J gene TRBJ1-1; D unresolved. Germline lookup yields CDR1 LNHDA and CDR2 SQIVND (reference sequence). CDR3 size: 12 residues. V was cut by 7 bases and J by 0 bases, with 6 bases left in between. In DNA form, the CDR3 reads TGTGCCAGTATTAACATGAACACTGAAGCTTTCTTT. Translating gives CASINMNTEAFF.

The V and J genes are TRBV2 and TRBJ2-3; the match to TRBD2 covers 12 bases. The V gene's germline CDR1 is SNHLY and CDR2 FYNNEI. After removal of 8 bases from V and 3 bases from J, the junction contained 3 bases not matched to a gene. The length of the CDR3 is 14 residues. CDR3 nucleotides: TGTGCCAGCGGACTAGCGGGGAGGACAGATACGCAGTATTTT. The encoded protein is CASGLAGRTDTQYF. Full variable domain (missing parts from reference TRBV2 and TRBJ2-3): EPEVTQTPSHQVTQMGQEVILRCVPISNHLYFYWYRQILGQKVEFLVSFYNNEISEKSEIFDDQFSVERPDGSNFTLKIRSTKLEDSAMYFCASGLAGRTDTQYFGPGTRLTVL.

The chain joins TRBV28 to TRBJ1-4; unclear D gene. The germline gives CDR1 MDHEN, CDR2 SYDVKM. The CDR3 sequence is 15 residues long. The V and J ends lost 5 bases and 6 bases respectively, with 16 bases between them. The CDR3 DNA reads as TGTGCCAGCAGTCCCCCATTTCCCGGGGATGAAAAACTGTTTTTT. Its protein is CASSPPFPGDEKLFF.

The chain carries TRBV29-1 and TRBJ1-3, with 8 bases lining up with TRBD1. Germline V gives CDR1 SQVTM, CDR2 ANQGSEA. The CDR3 has 13 amino acids. Trimming cost V 6 bases and J 2 bases; bases outside gene matches: 3. In nucleotides, the CDR3 is TGCAGCGTCCAGACAGGGGCTGGAAACACCATATATTTT. Amino acid sequence: CSVQTGAGNTIYF.

The J gene is TRBJ1-1, the V gene TRBV3-1 (or the pseudogene TRBV3-2); D call uncertain. Germline lookup yields CDR1 LGHDT and CDR2 YNNKEL (reference sequence). V dropped 0 bases and J dropped 11 bases, with 13 bases sitting between them. The CDR3 contains 13 residues. CDR3 sequence: CASSQDRRSRAFF. The CDR3, as DNA: TGTGCCAGCAGCCAAGATCGGCGGTCTAGGGCTTTCTTT.

V and J are TRBV10-3 and TRBJ1-2; weak D call: TRBD1 (6 bases). CDR1 is ENHRY and CDR2 is SYGVKD in the germline V gene. The V end lost 8 bases, the J end lost 2 bases, and 9 bases lay between the germline ends. This CDR3 has 12 residues. This CDR3 is CAIPTGNYGYTF. CDR3 nucleotides: TGTGCCATCCCGACAGGAAACTATGGCTACACCTTC.

This CDR3 reads CASSERSSYEQYF. The DNA for the CDR3 is TGTGCCAGCAGTGAAAGGAGCTCCTACGAGCAGTACTTC. V gene TRBV6-1 combines with J gene TRBJ2-7; D ambiguous. The length of the CDR3 is 13 residues. Trimming pared 2 bases from V and 0 bases from J, leaving 5 bases between. Germline CDR1 is MNHNS and CDR2 is SASEGT.

The gene calls are TRBV10-3 and TRBJ1-1; D might be TRBD1 (6 bases). Trimming stripped 6 bases from V and 1 base from J, with 9 bases between. The CDR3 runs 13 residues. From germline, CDR1 is ENHRY and CDR2 SYGVKD. The CDR3 reads CAIRRTENTEAFF. For the CDR3, the DNA is TGTGCCATCAGGAGGACAGAGAACACTGAAGCTTTCTTT.

This clone has only one observation. The chain has TRBV24-1 and TRBJ1-1; 11 positions match TRBD1. This CDR3 has 15 residues. V lost 3 bases and J lost 2; bases outside the gene matches: 1. Germline V lookup: CDR1 KGHDR, CDR2 SFDVKD. CDR3 in DNA: TGTGCCACCAGTGATGGACAGGGGGCTAACACTGAAGCTTTCTTT. It yields the protein CATSDGQGANTEAFF.

A few counts support this clone. The chain uses TRBV18 and TRBJ1-1; D might be TRBD1 (6 bases). The CDR3 has 14 residues. Trimming removed 4 bases at V and 4 bases at J, with 13 bases between. Per germline, CDR1 KGHSH and CDR2 LQKENI. In nucleotides, the CDR3 is TGTGCCAGCTCACTGAGCAGGGGTGTCACTGAAGCTTTCTTT. Protein product: CASSLSRGVTEAFF.

V usage is TRBV5-6 and J usage is TRBJ1-3, with 7 bases identical to TRBD1. V shed 4 bases and J 6 bases; nucleotides not matched to a gene: 7. Per the germline V gene, CDR1 is SGHDT and CDR2 is YYEEEE. CDR3 size: 14 residues. The DNA of the CDR3 is TGTGCCAGCAGCCTCGACAGGGCGGCAAACACCATATATTTT. Translated: CASSLDRAANTIYF.

CDR3 DNA: TGTGCCAGCAGCGTCAGTCCCGGGACAGGAGGCACTGAAGCTTTCTTT. It codes for CASSVSPGTGGTEAFF. The V call is TRBV9, the J call TRBJ1-1; 8 bases are a match to TRBD1. The length of the CDR3 is 16 residues. With 2 bases clipped from V and 4 bases from J, the junction kept 10 bases outside the gene matches. The germline V gene encodes CDR1 SGDLS and CDR2 YYNGEE. Using reference TRBV9 and TRBJ1-1 for the parts outside the CDR3, the full variable domain is DSGVTQTPKHLITATGQRVTLRCSPRSGDLSVYWYQQSLDQGLQFLIQYYNGEERAKGNILERFSAQQFPDLHSELNLSSLELGDSALYFCASSVSPGTGGTEAFFGQGTRLTVV.

This chain connects TRBV7-2 to TRBJ1-2; D is perhaps TRBD1 (6 bases). The CDR3 spans 12 residues. V was cut by 5 bases and J by 8 bases, with 12 bases left in between. Germline loops: CDR1 SGHTA, CDR2 FQGNSA. For the CDR3, the DNA is TGTGCCAGCAGCCTCGACAGGCGGGGCTACACCTTC. Translation: CASSLDRRGYTF.

The V and J genes are TRBV2 and TRBJ1-1; D unclear. V was pared by 8 bases and J by 2 bases, with 15 bases between. CDR1 and CDR2 from the germline V gene are SNHLY and FYNNEI. The CDR3 extends over 14 amino acids. DNA of the CDR3: TGTGCCAGCCATTTTGCGACGGGTAACACTGAAGCTTTCTTT. The encoded protein is CASHFATGNTEAFF. Full variable domain (rest looked up from reference TRBV2 and TRBJ1-1): EPEVTQTPSHQVTQMGQEVILRCVPISNHLYFYWYRQILGQKVEFLVSFYNNEISEKSEIFDDQFSVERPDGSNFTLKIRSTKLEDSAMYFCASHFATGNTEAFFGQGTRLTVV.

The chain has TRBV9 and TRBJ2-3; D is unresolved. This CDR3 is built from 12 residues. Germline CDR1 and CDR2: SGDLS and YYNGEE. V was pared by 4 bases and J by 3 bases, with 6 bases between. CDR3 in DNA: TGTGCCAGCAGCCCAACTACAGATACGCAGTATTTT. This sequence encodes CASSPTTDTQYF.

This chain uses TRBV7-8 with TRBJ2-5; 11 nucleotides agree with TRBD1. V trimming: 7 bases; J trimming: 2 bases; junction bases outside the gene matches: 6. CDR1 SGHVS and CDR2 FQNEAQ come from the germline V gene. This CDR3 is built from 15 residues. In DNA, the CDR3 is TGTGCCAGCACCCGGGACAGGGGGGGACAAGAGACCCAGTACTTC. Residues: CASTRDRGGQETQYF.

The V call is TRBV7-3, the J call TRBJ2-3; D is perhaps TRBD1 (6 bases). The germline CDR1 and CDR2 sequences are SGHTA and FQGTGA. The CDR3 covers 15 residues. Trimming shortened V by 2 bases and J by 1 base, and 10 bases separated the two germline ends. CDR3 amino acids: CASSLWGHRTDTQYF. The CDR3 DNA sequence: TGTGCCAGCAGCTTATGGGGACACCGCACAGATACGCAGTATTTT.

V and J are TRBV18 and TRBJ1-4; D unresolved. The V end was cut by 2 bases, the J end by 4 bases, with 8 bases between. This CDR3 has 14 amino acids. Germline V gene lookup returns CDR1 KGHSH and CDR2 LQKENI. As DNA, the CDR3 is TGTGCCAGCTCACCAGAGGGCTATAATGAAAAACTGTTTTTT. It specifies CASSPEGYNEKLFF.